The clone carrying this T cell receptor beta chain was detected once. These data come from a study of technical replicates of blood from four donors. Germline V gene lookup returns CDR1 SNHLY and CDR2 FYNNEI. Trimming left V 5 bases short and J 5 bases short, with 12 bases between. This CDR3 is built from 13 residues. The table came from immunoSEQ multiplex PCR; TCRdb's copy has only in-frame clones and leaves some out. Of approximately 73,000 clones listed, 95% were seen once; the top ten hold about 0.25%. The receptor comes from a human donor in good health. The chain has TRBV2 and TRBJ2-5, with D possibly matching TRBD1 (6 bases). The sample taken for sequencing was T cells isolated from PBMCs. The CDR3: CASSQTGRETQYF. CDR3 nucleotide sequence: TGTGCCAGCAGTCAGACAGGTCGGGAGACCCAGTACTTC.